Presented here are 30 T cell receptor beta chains from one specimen sequenced in a study of T cells in Graves' hyperthyroidism and ophthalmopathy. Amplification of TCR beta CDR3 regions was performed using RNA transcripts as template. The HTBI primer set drove a first-round RT-PCR of the TCR CDR3. TCRdb analysed the multiplex PCR reads with MiXCR anew, one entry per CDR3 protein. This sample has 350,000 to 400,000 distinct CDR3 sequences; about 18% occur once, and the top ten carry around 3.4%. The specimen sequenced was blood. The receptors were sampled from a woman between 18 and 29 years old with Graves' hyperthyroidism.

The chain recombines TRBV6-2 or TRBV6-3 with TRBJ2-5; the D is unclear. CDR3 size: 14 residues. V was pared by 7 bases and J by 9 bases, with 21 bases between. CDR1 is MNHEY, CDR2 SVGEGT, per germline. The CDR3 nucleotides are TGTGCCAGCAACTTACTAAGAGGATTGGGGTCCCAGTACTTC. Its translation is CASNLLRGLGSQYF.

This chain links TRBV6-2 or TRBV6-3 with TRBJ2-5; no definite D call. There are 14 residues in the CDR3. The germline V gene has CDR1 MNHEY and CDR2 SVGEGT. V shed 6 bases and J shed 1 base, with 12 bases lying between them. Here the CDR3 DNA reads TGTGCCAGCAGCTCCGGACCGATCCAAGAGACCCAGTACTTC. Translated: CASSSGPIQETQYF.

CDR3 nucleotide sequence: TGTGCCAGCAGACCGGGGGGGAACACCGGGGAGCTGTTTTTT. Translated, it gives CASRPGGNTGELFF. This sequence joins TRBV12-3 or TRBV12-4 and TRBJ2-2, with 7 positions matching TRBD2. The V segment lost 6 bases and the J segment 1 base; nucleotides outside the gene matches: 2. This CDR3 spans 14 amino acids.

V is TRBV15 and J is TRBJ2-7; D might be TRBD1 (6 bases). The V end was cut by 3 bases, the J end by 0 bases, with 9 bases between. Germline loops: CDR1 LNHNV, CDR2 YYDKDF (reference sequence). This CDR3 has 14 amino acids. CDR3: CATSSRTASYEQYF. DNA for the CDR3: TGTGCCACCAGCAGTCGGACAGCCTCCTACGAGCAGTACTTC.

This clonotype has at least ten counts. The rearrangement uses TRBV13 and TRBJ1-1; TRBD1 agrees at 10 bases. CDR1 and CDR2 from the germline V gene are PRHDT and FYEKMQ (reference sequence). This CDR3 has 15 amino acids. J lost 5 bases, V lost 5 bases, and 8 bases had no gene match. CDR3 sequence reads: CASSLSDRGRTEAFF. CDR3 in DNA: TGTGCCAGCAGCCTTTCAGACAGGGGGCGGACTGAAGCTTTCTTT.

This clonotype has at least ten counts. The chain joins TRBV6-1 to TRBJ1-5, with D possibly matching TRBD1 (5 bases). Germline V gene sequence: CDR1 MNHNS, CDR2 SASEGT. The CDR3 runs to 15 residues. V was trimmed by 1 base and J by 2 bases, leaving 9 bases between them. CDR3 in amino acids: CASSEDWGGNQPQHF. CDR3 sequence (DNA): TGTGCCAGCAGTGAAGATTGGGGCGGCAATCAGCCCCAGCATTTT.

This clonotype is labeled medium-sized. V usage is TRBV5-1 and J usage is TRBJ1-1; D is ambiguous. CDR1 is SGHRS and CDR2 is YFSETQ in the germline V gene. This CDR3 contains 15 residues. Trimming removed 0 bases at V and 1 base at J, with 10 bases between. CDR3 residues: CASSLDGPPNTEAFF. The CDR3 DNA reads as TGCGCCAGCAGCTTGGACGGGCCGCCGAACACTGAAGCTTTCTTT.

This clonotype turned up a few times. This chain uses TRBV18 with TRBJ1-2; a weak D match, TRBD1 (6 bases). The CDR3 loop spans 15 amino acids. Germline values: CDR1 KGHSH, CDR2 LQKENI. The V and J ends lost 2 bases and 1 base respectively, with 11 bases between them. Here the CDR3 reads CASSPRGQINYGYTF. DNA for the CDR3: TGTGCCAGCTCACCAAGAGGACAGATTAACTATGGCTACACCTTC.

This clonotype was counted a single time. The rearrangement links TRBV7-2 to TRBJ2-5; D gene uncertain. Trimming left V 2 bases short and J 6 bases short, with 7 bases between. CDR1 SGHTA and CDR2 FQGNSA come from the germline V gene. The CDR3 has 12 residues. This CDR3 reads CASSLSLQTQYF. The CDR3 nucleotides are TGTGCCAGCAGCTTAAGTCTGCAGACCCAGTACTTC. Filled out from reference TRBV7-2 and TRBJ2-5, the complete variable domain reads GAGVSQSPSNKVTEKGKDVELRCDPISGHTALYWYRQSLGQGLEFLIYFQGNSAPDKSGLPSDRFSAERTGGSVSTLTIQRTQQEDSAVYLCASSLSLQTQYFGPGTRLLVL.

About this clonotype: An end of the junction differs from the germline gene, which may be a read error. V usage is TRBV11-2 and J usage is TRBJ2-4; 12 nucleotides align to TRBD2. CDR1 and CDR2 from the germline V gene are SGHAT and FQNNGV. The CDR3 has 16 residues. The chain's CDR3 is CASSPWLAGGPPIKYF. CDR3 DNA: TGTGCCAGCAGCCCCTGGCTAGCGGGGGGGCCTCCCATTAAGTACTTC.

This clonotype has at least ten counts. This chain joins TRBV29-1 and TRBJ1-1; D is perhaps TRBD1 (5 bases). The CDR3 spans 14 residues. Looked up from germline, CDR1 is SQVTM and CDR2 is ANQGSEA. V lost 6 bases and J 3 bases, leaving 17 bases between the germline ends. CDR3 bases: TGCAGCGTCACGGTCCCGCCGGGGGACACTGAAGCTTTCTTT. This codes for CSVTVPPGDTEAFF.

This clonotype was seen many times. V gene TRBV20-1 combines with J gene TRBJ1-2; D ambiguous. V lost 3 bases and J lost 0, with 14 bases in between. Germline V CDR1 and CDR2: DFQATT, SNEGSKA (reference sequence). The CDR3 runs 15 residues. In nucleotides, the CDR3 is TGCAGTGCTAGTTTTGGACCGCTAGCTAACTATGGCTACACCTTC. Its protein is CSASFGPLANYGYTF.

This clonotype was seen at least ten times. This rearrangement joins TRBV29-1 to TRBJ2-7; 9 bases align to TRBD1. This CDR3 region has 13 residues. The V gene end was trimmed by 6 bases and the J gene end by 5 bases; junction bases not matched to a gene: 8. Per the germline V gene, CDR1 is SQVTM and CDR2 is ANQGSEA. CDR3 sequence reads: CSVGQGEANEQYF. The CDR3 DNA follows: TGCAGCGTGGGACAGGGTGAGGCTAACGAGCAGTACTTC.

This clonotype has only a few counts. The chain uses TRBV9 and TRBJ2-7; TRBD2 aligns across 8 bases. Germline assignment: CDR1 SGDLS and CDR2 YYNGEE. This CDR3 contains 16 residues. The V and J ends lost 0 bases and 4 bases, in that order; junction bases with no gene match: 9. The CDR3 protein is CASSVGQRGSTYEQYF. For the CDR3, the DNA is TGTGCCAGCAGCGTAGGTCAGCGGGGGTCAACTTACGAGCAGTACTTC.

V gene TRBV2 combines with J gene TRBJ1-2; the D is unclear. Per germline, CDR1 SNHLY and CDR2 FYNNEI. The V end lost 6 bases, the J end lost 5 bases, and 16 bases lay between the germline ends. The CDR3 is 14 residues long. CDR3 bases: TGTGCCAGCAGCGCTACGGAGGCCCTATATGGCTACACCTTC. Its translation is CASSATEALYGYTF.

This clonotype came up many times. This rearrangement joins TRBV6-1 to TRBJ1-5; tentatively, D is TRBD1 (5 bases). This CDR3 spans 13 amino acids. Looked up from germline, CDR1 is MNHNS and CDR2 is SASEGT. With 2 bases removed from V and 9 bases from J, the gap between germline ends came to 11 bases. CDR3 nucleotide sequence: TGTGCCAGCAGTGAATTGGGGGTAGGGCCCCAGCATTTT. Translated, it gives CASSELGVGPQHF.

The rearrangement links TRBV9 to TRBJ2-5; 11 positions match TRBD2. Germline trimming cut 4 bases from V and 4 bases from J; bases unmatched to any gene: 12. The CDR3 consists of 17 residues. The germline V gene has CDR1 SGDLS and CDR2 YYNGEE. The CDR3 reads CASSPFPLAGGGETQYF. CDR3 DNA sequence: TGTGCCAGCAGCCCCTTTCCCCTAGCGGGGGGCGGAGAGACCCAGTACTTC.

This clonotype was seen repeatedly, ten times or more. V is TRBV10-3 and J is TRBJ1-2; TRBD1 matches at 9 bases. CDR1 ENHRY and CDR2 SYGVKD come from the germline V gene. The CDR3 loop spans 15 amino acids. V shed 4 bases and J 3 bases; nucleotides not matched to a gene: 6. The CDR3 DNA follows: TGTGCCATCAGTGTTGGGACAGGGAGAGACTATGGCTACACCTTC. Its protein product is CAISVGTGRDYGYTF.

The V call is TRBV6-5, the J call TRBJ2-2, with D possibly being TRBD1 (6 bases). The CDR3 consists of 15 residues. Trimming removed 2 bases at V and 10 bases at J, with 17 bases between. Germline CDR1 MNHEY, CDR2 SVGAGI. The chain's CDR3 is CASSYTLDSYQELFF. CDR3 nucleotides: TGTGCCAGCAGTTACACCCTGGACAGTTACCAGGAGCTGTTTTTT.

This clonotype was seen only a few times. This rearrangement joins TRBV30 to TRBJ2-7; D is perhaps TRBD1 (6 bases). The CDR3 length is 14 residues. Germline V gene lookup returns CDR1 GTSNPN and CDR2 SVGIG (reference sequence). V lost 7 bases and J 2 bases, leaving 18 bases between the germline ends. This chain's CDR3 is CASSGQGPTYEQYF. The CDR3 nucleotides read TGTGCCTCGTCGGGGCAGGGGCCTACCTACGAGCAGTACTTC. The complete variable domain, with remaining parts taken from reference TRBV30 and TRBJ2-7, reads SQTIHQWPATLVQPVGSPLSLECTVEGTSNPNLYWYRQAAGRGLQLLFYSVGIGQISSEVPQNLSASRPQDRQFILSSKKLLLSDSGFYLCASSGQGPTYEQYFGPGTRLTVT.

This clonotype showed up just a few times. The genes are TRBV2 and TRBJ2-2; D may be TRBD1 (6 bases). The CDR3 contains 16 residues. Trimming left V 4 bases short and J 2 bases short, with 14 bases between. The germline V gene encodes CDR1 SNHLY and CDR2 FYNNEI. The CDR3, as DNA: TGTGCCAGCAGTGGGACAGCCCTCCTAAACACCGGGGAGCTGTTTTTT. Translated, it gives CASSGTALLNTGELFF.

The chain is built from TRBV3-1 and TRBJ2-7; TRBD1 might be the D (7 bases). V lost 1 base and J 4 bases, leaving 17 bases between the germline ends. The length of the CDR3 is 16 residues. Germline V gene sequence: CDR1 LGHDT, CDR2 YNNKEL (reference sequence). DNA for the CDR3: TGTGCCAGCAGCCAAGGTTCCCAGACAGGGAGGTACGAGCAGTACTTC. Its protein is CASSQGSQTGRYEQYF.

This clonotype came up once. The DNA is omitted, as the CDR3 cannot be located on it reliably, and the CDR3 follows TCRdb's listing. The rearrangement joins TRBV19 to TRBJ1-2; TRBD1 reflects the table's D call only, with no check against the DNA. Germline V gene data show CDR1 as LNHDA and CDR2 as SQIVND (reference sequence). The CDR3 length equals 14 residues, ends included. This CDR3 reads CASTSGQANYGYTF.

This clonotype was seen many times. The chain couples TRBV5-1 to TRBJ1-2; TRBD1 matches at 10 bases. The length of the CDR3 is 15 residues. The germline V gene has CDR1 SGHRS and CDR2 YFSETQ. V was pared by 2 bases and J by 7 bases, with 8 bases of the junction left unmatched. The CDR3 reads CASSLPGQGQLGYTF. CDR3 coding DNA: TGCGCCAGCAGCTTACCGGGACAGGGGCAGCTTGGCTACACCTTC.

This clonotype came up many times. The chain employs TRBV4-2 and TRBJ2-7; 11 bases line up with TRBD1. The V segment lost 1 base and the J segment 7 bases; nucleotides outside the gene matches: 6. CDR3 length: 15 amino acids. Per germline, CDR1 LGHNA and CDR2 YNFKEQ. The CDR3 DNA follows: TGTGCCAGCAGCCAAGGATGGGGACAGGGGGGGGAGCAGTACTTC. Its translation is CASSQGWGQGGEQYF.

This clonotype has ten or more counts. This chain connects TRBV20-1 to TRBJ2-7; D is perhaps TRBD2 (5 bases). This CDR3 comprises 11 residues. Germline lookup yields CDR1 DFQATT and CDR2 SNEGSKA (reference sequence). V was clipped by 5 bases and J by 6 bases, with 11 bases between them. CDR3: CSAARDGEQYF. DNA of the CDR3: TGCAGTGCTGCCCGGGATGGCGAGCAGTACTTC.

This clonotype has a count of ten or more. The rearrangement uses TRBV7-9 and TRBJ2-5; D is unresolved. Germline CDR1 reads SEHNR; CDR2 reads FQNEAQ (reference sequence). The CDR3 has 12 amino acids. The V gene lost 5 bases and the J gene lost 4 bases, with 8 bases spanning the gap. The CDR3 loop is CASSPTLETQYF. CDR3 nucleotide sequence: TGTGCCAGCAGCCCGACGTTAGAGACCCAGTACTTC.

The chain carries TRBV5-6 and TRBJ2-5, with D hard to call. Deletions cut 0 bases from V and 5 bases from J, with 14 bases between. In germline, CDR1 is SGHDT, CDR2 YYEEEE. The CDR3 totals 15 residues. The CDR3 coding sequence is TGTGCCAGCAGCTTGGCGGCAGCTAATGGGGAGACCCAGTACTTC. It encodes CASSLAAANGETQYF.

As regards this clonotype: A read error may be the cause here, since a much bigger clone is one base away. The chain employs TRBV20-1 and TRBJ2-2, with D possibly being TRBD1 (6 bases). CDR1 and CDR2 from the germline V gene are DFQATT and SNEGSKA (reference sequence). This CDR3 is built from 14 residues. CDR3 DNA sequence: TGCAGTGCTAGAGAGAACAGGGATCACGGGGAGCTGTGTTTT. Its protein is CSARENRDHGELCF.

V usage is TRBV9 and J usage is TRBJ2-7, with 8 bases fitting TRBD2. The CDR3 length is 15 residues. Germline V gene data show CDR1 as SGDLS and CDR2 as YYNGEE. Trimming at V came to 2 bases and at J to 2 bases, leaving 6 bases not matched to a gene. The CDR3 loop reads CASSVLAGTTYEQYF. CDR3 in DNA: TGTGCCAGCAGCGTGCTAGCGGGTACCACCTACGAGCAGTACTTC.